This TCR beta chain emerged from a study of blood T cell repertoires in COVID-19. The wider study: Material from acute and convalescent COVID-19 was sourced from the United States, Italy and Spain. From T cells, B-cell-depleted T cells, or PBMCs came the material, which was cDNA or gDNA.

The assay was immunoSEQ multiplex PCR, and TCRdb's table has in-frame clones only and misses some. Of nearly 50,000 clones detected, 86% appear once; the ten largest clones hold around 5%. The CDR3 spans 14 residues. Germline V lookup: CDR1 SQVTM, CDR2 ANQGSEA. V gave up 4 bases and J gave up 7 bases; unmatched junction bases: 13. This clonotype was sampled from a man aged 40-55 years with active COVID-19. The chain combines TRBV29-1 with TRBJ2-7, with 7 bases matching TRBD1. The source material was peripheral blood. CDR3 amino acids: CSVGRGFRPEEQYF. The CDR3 DNA sequence: TGCAGCGTTGGCAGGGGGTTTCGGCCCGAGGAGCAGTACTTC.